The next 25 T cell receptor beta chains were all read from a single sample in a study of blood T cell repertoires in COVID-19. Assay used: immunoSEQ multiplex PCR; TCRdb lists only in-frame clones, some missing. The table has just over 35,000 clones, about 81% seen once. Sequences were obtained from peripheral blood. The receptors originated from a human donor in a cohort sampled during active or convalescent COVID-19. The donor label of this sample is uncertain.

This rearrangement joins TRBV5-6 to TRBJ2-7; 7 positions agree with TRBD2. CDR1 is SGHDT, CDR2 YYEEEE, per germline. This CDR3 is built from 14 residues. V was clipped by 5 bases and J by 4 bases; unmatched bases: 9. The CDR3 protein is CASRAGLHTYEQYF. The CDR3 DNA reads TGTGCCAGCAGGGCGGGACTACATACTTACGAGCAGTACTTC.

The chain has TRBV5-4 and TRBJ2-1; 10 bases fit TRBD2. The ends lost 4 bases at V and 4 bases at J; junction bases unmatched: 5. The CDR3 extends over 15 amino acids. The germline V gene encodes CDR1 SGHNT and CDR2 YYREEE (reference sequence). Written as DNA, the CDR3 is TGTGCCAGCAGCCCTACTAGCGGGGATTACAATGAGCAGTTCTTC. Its translation: CASSPTSGDYNEQFF.

The genes are TRBV11-3 and TRBJ2-5, with D perhaps matching TRBD2 (5 bases). CDR1 is SGHNT and CDR2 is YENEEA in the germline V gene. The V end was cut by 5 bases, the J end by 2 bases, with 9 bases between. The CDR3 is 13 amino acids. DNA of the CDR3: TGTGCCAGCAGCCGGGGTCCACAAGAGACCCAGTACTTC. Its protein product is CASSRGPQETQYF.

The CDR3 nucleotides are TGTGCCAGCAGTGAGGGGGTGGCGGGAGGTTCCTACGAGCAGTACTTC. Translation: CASSEGVAGGSYEQYF. This chain uses TRBV25-1 with TRBJ2-7, with TRBD2 matching over 8 bases. This CDR3 spans 16 amino acids. The germline gives CDR1 MGHDK, CDR2 SYGVNS. V shed 3 bases, J shed 1 base, and the junction held 8 bases outside the gene matches.

The chain links TRBV5-6 to TRBJ1-2; D ambiguous. The CDR3 runs 13 residues. Trimming left V 5 bases short and J 4 bases short, with 12 bases between. Germline V gene lookup returns CDR1 SGHDT and CDR2 YYEEEE. The CDR3 is CASRFGSGYGYTF. CDR3 DNA sequence: TGTGCCAGCAGGTTTGGCTCGGGCTATGGCTACACCTTC. The entire variable domain, with the rest obtained from reference TRBV5-6 and TRBJ1-2, is as follows: DAGVTQSPTHLIKTRGQQVTLRCSPKSGHDTVSWYQQALGQGPQFIFQYYEEEERQRGNFPDRFSGHQFPNYSSELNVNALLLGDSALYLCASRFGSGYGYTFGSGTRLTVV.

The chain uses TRBV4-3 and TRBJ1-3, with unresolved D. V dropped 1 base and J dropped 4 bases, with 11 bases sitting between them. The CDR3 contains 15 residues. Germline CDR1 LGHNA, CDR2 YSLEER. CDR3 bases: TGCGCCAGCAGCCAAGCCCAACCGGGGGGAAACACCATATATTTT. It encodes CASSQAQPGGNTIYF.

The chain combines TRBV11-3 with TRBJ2-7, with 7 bases aligning to TRBD1. Per germline, CDR1 SGHNT and CDR2 YENEEA. The CDR3 sequence is 14 residues long. The V segment lost 3 bases and the J segment 0 bases; nucleotides outside the gene matches: 2. The CDR3 DNA reads as TGTGCCAGCAGCTTCCGGGACAGCTCCTACGAGCAGTACTTC. It codes for CASSFRDSSYEQYF.

The CDR3 protein is CASSLIENEQFF. The CDR3 nucleotides are TGTGCCAGCAGCTTGATAGAGAATGAGCAGTTCTTC. V and J are TRBV7-2 and TRBJ2-1; D gene unclear. The CDR3 length is 12 residues. V was clipped by 3 bases and J by 7 bases, with 7 bases between them. Germline CDR1 SGHTA, CDR2 FQGNSA. The variable domain in full, with the rest retrieved from reference TRBV7-2 and TRBJ2-1, is GAGVSQSPSNKVTEKGKDVELRCDPISGHTALYWYRQSLGQGLEFLIYFQGNSAPDKSGLPSDRFSAERTGGSVSTLTIQRTQQEDSAVYLCASSLIENEQFFGPGTRLTVL.

The V and J genes are TRBV15 and TRBJ2-3; tentatively, D is TRBD1 (5 bases). V lost 3 bases and J lost 2, with 12 bases in between. Germline CDR1 LNHNV, CDR2 YYDKDF (reference sequence). CDR3 length equals 15 residues. The CDR3 coding sequence is TGTGCCACCAGCAGGTGGGGCCGGTCCACAGATACGCAGTATTTT. The encoded protein is CATSRWGRSTDTQYF.

The CDR3 DNA sequence: TGTGCCAGCAGCCCATCCCCTAACTATGGCTACACCTTC. Translation: CASSPSPNYGYTF. This rearrangement joins TRBV11-2 to TRBJ1-2; D gene ambiguous. The CDR3 is 13 amino acids. Germline assignment: CDR1 SGHAT and CDR2 FQNNGV. V lost 5 bases to trimming and J lost 0 bases, with 7 bases between them.

This clone was seen a handful of times. The chain employs TRBV2 and TRBJ2-1, with 13 bases matching TRBD2. Trimming cost V 6 bases and J 6 bases; bases outside gene matches: 5. The CDR3 covers 15 residues. The V gene's germline CDR1 is SNHLY and CDR2 FYNNEI. In DNA, the CDR3 is TGTGCCAGCAGGAACGGACTAGCGGGAGCCAATGAGCAGTTCTTC. It codes for CASRNGLAGANEQFF.

The CDR3 nucleotides are TGCGCCAGCAGGGGGACAGGCGCCGCTCGGGATGGCTACACCTTC. It encodes CASRGTGAARDGYTF. The chain is built from TRBV10-2 and TRBJ1-2; 8 nucleotides match TRBD1. This CDR3 comprises 15 residues. The germline V gene has CDR1 WSHSY and CDR2 SAAADI. V shed 6 bases and J 6 bases; nucleotides not matched to a gene: 12.

This rearrangement joins TRBV4-3 to TRBJ2-1; 15 bases are a match to TRBD2. The trim removed 0 bases at V and 7 bases at J, leaving 4 bases unmatched. The CDR3 consists of 17 residues. Germline V lookup: CDR1 LGHNA, CDR2 YSLEER. The CDR3 region has the DNA TGCGCCAGCAGCCAAGATGGACTAGCGGGAGGGCGGAATGAGCAGTTCTTC. Protein: CASSQDGLAGGRNEQFF.

The chain recombines TRBV9 with TRBJ2-7; D is unclear. Germline CDR1 and CDR2: SGDLS and YYNGEE. The CDR3 covers 11 residues. Trimming stripped 7 bases from V and 7 bases from J, with 12 bases between. The CDR3 DNA follows: TGTGCCAGCGCCTTTCCGCGGGAGCAGTACTTC. As protein: CASAFPREQYF.

This clone was seen a single time. The chain joins TRBV24-1 to TRBJ2-1, with D maybe TRBD1 (7 bases). Trimming left V 1 base short and J 8 bases short, with 14 bases between. The CDR3 has 15 amino acids. Germline CDR1 reads KGHDR; CDR2 reads SFDVKD. The CDR3 DNA is TGTGCCACCAGTGATTTCGGAGGGGGCCGGTATGAGCAGTTCTTC. Its protein product is CATSDFGGGRYEQFF.

The J gene is TRBJ1-1, the V gene TRBV3-1 (or the pseudogene TRBV3-2), with a weak D call TRBD1 (6 bases). Germline V gene data show CDR1 as LGHDT and CDR2 as YNNKEL (reference sequence). Deletions cut 1 base from V and 10 bases from J, with 16 bases between. This CDR3 contains 14 residues. This CDR3 is CASSQVQGRSVAFF. CDR3 nucleotide sequence: TGTGCCAGCAGCCAAGTTCAGGGGAGATCGGTAGCTTTCTTT.

This clone was observed a handful of times. The rearrangement joins TRBV6-5 to TRBJ1-1; D is undetermined. Trimming removed 7 bases at V and 3 bases at J, with 12 bases between. The germline gives CDR1 MNHEY, CDR2 SVGAGI. The CDR3 runs to 13 residues. The CDR3 DNA reads TGTGCCAGCACAAGTAGCCTAGACACTGAAGCTTTCTTT. Amino acid sequence: CASTSSLDTEAFF.

This chain uses TRBV2 with TRBJ2-3, with 7 bases aligning to TRBD2. Germline trimming cut 2 bases from V and 11 bases from J; bases unmatched to any gene: 10. The V gene's germline CDR1 is SNHLY and CDR2 FYNNEI. CDR3 length: 14 amino acids. CDR3 sequence reads: CASSELSAGGKQYF. The CDR3 nucleotides read TGTGCCAGCAGTGAATTAAGCGCCGGGGGGAAGCAGTATTTT.

The J gene is TRBJ2-7, the V gene TRBV6-5; possibly TRBD1 for D (6 bases). Germline V gives CDR1 MNHEY, CDR2 SVGAGI. The V end lost 7 bases, the J end lost 2 bases, and 15 bases lay between the germline ends. CDR3 length: 14 residues. The chain's CDR3 is CASTTQTGTYEQYF. The CDR3 nucleotides are TGTGCCAGCACCACACAGACAGGAACCTACGAGCAGTACTTC.

This clone was detected only a few times. The gene calls are TRBV5-6 and TRBJ1-1; D is ambiguous. The CDR3 has 15 residues. Germline lookup yields CDR1 SGHDT and CDR2 YYEEEE. Trimming took 0 bases from V and 0 from J, leaving 9 bases between them. This CDR3 reads CASSLGTGMNTEAFF. The CDR3 DNA follows: TGTGCCAGCAGCTTGGGGACGGGAATGAACACTGAAGCTTTCTTT.

The rearrangement links TRBV30 to TRBJ2-3, with unresolved D. V lost 4 bases and J 6 bases, leaving 14 bases between the germline ends. Germline CDR1 and CDR2: GTSNPN and SVGIG (reference sequence). The CDR3 length is 13 residues. The CDR3 DNA follows: TGTGCCTGGAATGTAAATGTAGCCGATACGCAGTATTTT. Amino acids: CAWNVNVADTQYF.

The chain combines TRBV10-1 with TRBJ2-5; D ambiguous. The V and J ends lost 2 bases and 3 bases respectively, with 10 bases between them. In germline, CDR1 is WNHNN, CDR2 SYGVQD (reference sequence). This CDR3 is 14 amino acids long. CDR3 sequence: CASSEPLIKETQYF. Here the CDR3 DNA reads TGCGCCAGCAGTGAGCCACTAATCAAAGAGACCCAGTACTTC.

V gene TRBV6-1 combines with J gene TRBJ1-4, with D unresolved. The CDR3 loop spans 13 amino acids. Germline assignment: CDR1 MNHNS and CDR2 SASEGT. V was trimmed by 2 bases and J by 10 bases, leaving 11 bases between them. CDR3 DNA: TGTGCCAGCAGTGAAACGGGTTATGCAAAACTGTTTTTT. It is translated as CASSETGYAKLFF.

This chain uses TRBV4-1 with TRBJ2-1, with 7 bases that match TRBD2. V gave up 3 bases and J gave up 4 bases; unmatched junction bases: 9. Looked up from germline, CDR1 is MGHRA and CDR2 is YSYEKL. The CDR3 loop spans 16 amino acids. The CDR3 nucleotides read TGCGCCAGCAGCCAGGCCCGCCTTAGCGGGTACAATGAGCAGTTCTTC. Amino acids: CASSQARLSGYNEQFF.

This clone was recorded a few times. The chain couples TRBV6-5 to TRBJ2-7, with D possibly matching TRBD2 (5 bases). The germline CDR1 and CDR2 sequences are MNHEY and SVGAGI. The CDR3 is made up of 13 amino acids. V was trimmed by 4 bases and J by 6 bases, leaving 13 bases between them. CDR3 sequence: CASSLAGTSEQYF. The DNA for the CDR3 is TGTGCCAGCAGTTTGGCGGGCACTAGCGAGCAGTACTTC.